This T cell receptor (beta chain) was identified in a study of regulatory dendritic cells for organ transplantation. Findings and caveats of the study: Resting memory CD8+ T cells held the most alloreactive clonotypes. Naive CD4+ and CD8+ repertoires were highly diverse; memory CD8+ was most oligoclonal.

CDR1 and CDR2 from the germline V gene are KGHSH and LQKENI. This CDR3 is built from 20 residues. About this clone: Antigen unknown. At one boundary the junction diverges from the germline segment, which might be a read error.

Generated by immunoSEQ multiplex PCR, the TCRdb table keeps only in-frame clones and is missing some. The repertoire holds some 10,000 clones, with under 80% as singletons. The receptor's source is a human donor in good health. The gene calls are TRBV18 and TRBJ2-7; 13 bases agree with TRBD2. The sequenced material came from memory CD8+ T cells from blood. Subset: CD45RO+ memory T cells. In DNA, the CDR3 is TGTGCCAGCTCACCGGCATGGGGCAGGACTAGCGGGAGTGCAACCTACGAGCAGCACTTC. Translated: CASSPAWGRTSGSATYEQHF.